The entry below gives a single T cell receptor beta chain sequence along with its context. The record originates from a study of control samples from healthy donors and cancer patients. From germline, CDR1 is SGHKS and CDR2 YYEKEE (reference sequence). V dropped 2 bases and J dropped 0 bases, with 6 bases sitting between them. This CDR3 comprises 14 residues. Produced via immunoSEQ multiplex PCR; TCRdb's table is partial and in-frame only. This table has approximately 80,000 clones, 88% appearing once. Sequencing was carried out using blood. This TCR was sampled from a woman aged 50 to 65 in good health. The chain combines TRBV5-5 with TRBJ1-5; D is unclear. As DNA, the CDR3 is TGTGCCAGCAGCTTTTCTCTTAGCAATCAGCCCCAGCATTTT. As protein: CASSFSLSNQPQHF.